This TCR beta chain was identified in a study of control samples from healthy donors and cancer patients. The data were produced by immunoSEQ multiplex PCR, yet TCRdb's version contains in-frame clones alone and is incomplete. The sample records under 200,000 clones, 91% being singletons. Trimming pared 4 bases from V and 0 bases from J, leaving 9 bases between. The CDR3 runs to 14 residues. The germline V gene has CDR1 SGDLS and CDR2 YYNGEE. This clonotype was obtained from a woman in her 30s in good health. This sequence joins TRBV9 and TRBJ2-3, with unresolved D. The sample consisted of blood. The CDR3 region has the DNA TGTGCCAGCAGCCCTAGAGACAGCACAGATACGCAGTATTTT. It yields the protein CASSPRDSTDTQYF.